The present T cell receptor beta chain was sequenced within a study of chemoradiotherapy in HPV16-positive cancers. The germline CDR1 and CDR2 sequences are MNHNS and SASEGT. The ends were cut back, 4 bases at V and 0 bases at J, with 16 bases in the middle. The CDR3 loop spans 17 amino acids. Libraries were prepared by immunoSEQ multiplex PCR; TCRdb keeps only in-frame clonotypes and omits some of them. Of about 4,400 clones in the sample, 72% were seen once. The input for sequencing was tumor tissue, taken from a patient who underwent chemoradiotherapy. The J gene is TRBJ2-1, the V gene TRBV6-1, with D perhaps matching TRBD1 or TRBD2 (5 bases each). This receptor was taken from a human donor with HPV-associated anogenital cancer. The CDR3 sequence: CASSGRTLGHSYNEQFF. CDR3 coding DNA: TGTGCCAGCAGTGGGAGGACACTCGGGCACTCCTACAATGAGCAGTTCTTC.